This TCR beta chain was sequenced for a study of T-cell reconstitution after alpha-beta-depleted transplantation in children. The germline V and J ends were trimmed by 0 bases and 5 bases, with 11 bases remaining between them. Germline CDR1 is SGHNT and CDR2 is YYREEE (reference sequence). CDR3 length: 15 residues. Findings and caveats of the study: High day-60 TCRbeta diversity in some patients came from surviving recipient T cells and thymic progenitors.

This clonotype was recorded at least ten times. The antigen is unknown. Unique molecular identifiers were built into the TCRbeta library. In TCRdb, the PCR reads were re-called with MiXCR into one record per CDR3 protein. The sample contains hundreds of thousands of distinct CDR3 sequences, around 12% of which appear only once. The sequence was collected from a girl aged 2-10 years with congenital amegakaryocytic thrombocytopenia, due to receive a stem cell transplant. Sample: PBMCs, taken before TCRalphabeta/CD19-depleted stem cell transplant. J is TRBJ2-2 and V is TRBV5-4, with D perhaps matching TRBD2 (6 bases). The DNA of the CDR3 is TGTGCCAGCAGCTTGGGGCTAGCGACAACCGGGGAGCTGTTTTTT. Protein: CASSLGLATTGELFF. The full variable domain, in which reference TRBV5-4 and TRBJ2-2 provide the parts outside the CDR3, is ETGVTQSPTHLIKTRGQQVTLRCSSQSGHNTVSWYQQALGQGPQFIFQYYREEENGRGNFPPRFSGLQFPNYSSELNVNALELDDSALYLCASSLGLATTGELFFGEGSRLTVL.